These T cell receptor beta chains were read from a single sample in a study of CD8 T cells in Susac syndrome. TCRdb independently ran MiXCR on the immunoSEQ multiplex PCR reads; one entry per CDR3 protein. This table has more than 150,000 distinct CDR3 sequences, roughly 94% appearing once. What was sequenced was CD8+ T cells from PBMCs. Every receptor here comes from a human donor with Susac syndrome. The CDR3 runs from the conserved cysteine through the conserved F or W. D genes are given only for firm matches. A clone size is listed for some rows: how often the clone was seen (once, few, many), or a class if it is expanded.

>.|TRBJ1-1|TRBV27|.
TGTGCCAGCAGTTTAGGCAGTGGGGACACTGAAGCTTTCTTT
CASSLGSGDTEAFF
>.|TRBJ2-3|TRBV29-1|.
TGCAGCGTTGATTTCGGGGGTACGCAGTATTTT
CSVDFGGTQYF
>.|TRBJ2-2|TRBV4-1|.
TGCGCCAGCAGCCAAGGGGGGCAGACCGTCGCGGGGGAGCTGTTTTTT
CASSQGGQTVAGELFF
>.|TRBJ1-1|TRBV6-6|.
TGTGCCAGCAGTGACCCCTGGGGGACGAAAGCTTTCTTT
CASSDPWGTKAFF
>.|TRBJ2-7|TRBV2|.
TGTGCCAGCGGGGTGGGTCCTGGGTACTTC
CASGVGPGYF
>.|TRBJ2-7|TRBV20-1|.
TGCAGTTCCGAAACCGGGGGCTCCTACGAGCAGTACTTC
CSSETGGSYEQYF
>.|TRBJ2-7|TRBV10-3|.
TGTGCCATCAGTGAGATTGCTTTGGACTTATCCTACGAGCAGTACTTC
CAISEIALDLSYEQYF
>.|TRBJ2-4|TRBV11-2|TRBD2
TGTGCCAGCAGCTTAGATCTAACACTAGCGGGAGCCAAAAACATTCAGTACTTC
CASSLDLTLAGAKNIQYF
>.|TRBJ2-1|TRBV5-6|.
TGTGCCAGCAGCTTGGGACTACAGAGCTCCTACAATGAGCAGTTCTTC
CASSLGLQSSYNEQFF
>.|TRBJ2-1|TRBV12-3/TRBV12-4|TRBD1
TGTGCCAGCAGTGCCCGGGACAGGGAGTCCTACAATGAGCAGTTCTTC
CASSARDRESYNEQFF
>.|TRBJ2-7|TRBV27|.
TGTGCCAGCAGTTTACACAGCCTAAGCGAGCAGTACTTC
CASSLHSLSEQYF
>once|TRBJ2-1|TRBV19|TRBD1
TGTGCCAGTAGGGGACAGGGCGAGGAGAATGAGCAGTTCTTC
CASRGQGEENEQFF
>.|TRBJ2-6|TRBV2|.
TGTGCCAGCAGTGAAGTTTTCGGGCAGACTGGAACTGGGGCCAACGTCCTGACTTTC
CASSEVFGQTGTGANVLTF
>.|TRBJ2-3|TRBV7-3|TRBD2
TGTGCCAGCAGCTCAAGCGGGAGTTCGGCAGATACGCAGTATTTT
CASSSSGSSADTQYF
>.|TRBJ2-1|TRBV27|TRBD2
TGTGCCAGCAGTTTGGGTCTTGGGACTAGCGGGGGACCCAAGAGCTCCTACAATGAGCAGTTCTTC
CASSLGLGTSGGPKSSYNEQFF
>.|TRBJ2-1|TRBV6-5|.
TGTGCCAGCAGTTTCACCGAGCGCTCCTACAATGAGCAGTTCTTC
CASSFTERSYNEQFF
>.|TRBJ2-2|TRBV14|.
TGTGCCAGCAGCCAAATCAACACCGGGGAGCTGTTTTTT
CASSQINTGELFF
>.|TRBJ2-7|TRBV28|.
TGTGCCAGCAGTTTATTAAGCCGGAGCTCCTACGAGCAGTACTTC
CASSLLSRSSYEQYF
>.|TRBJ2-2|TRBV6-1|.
TGTGCCAGCAGTGAAGAGGCAGGGAGGGAGCTGTTTTTT
CASSEEAGRELFF
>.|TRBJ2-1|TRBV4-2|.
TGTGCCAGCAGCCAAGGGTCGGATGAGCAGTTCTTC
CASSQGSDEQFF
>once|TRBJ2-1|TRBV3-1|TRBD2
TGTGCCAGCAGCCAAGACGGCGGGAGGGCCCACGGACAAGGGCAGTTCTTC
CASSQDGGRAHGQGQFF
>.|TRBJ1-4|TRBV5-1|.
TGCGCCAGCAGCTTGAGGACTATGAATGAAAAACTGTTTTTT
CASSLRTMNEKLFF
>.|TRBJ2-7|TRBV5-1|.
TGCGCCAGCAGCCGTGGACCTGTCGGACCCACCTCCTACGAGCAGTACTTC
CASSRGPVGPTSYEQYF
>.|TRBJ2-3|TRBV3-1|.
TGTGCCAGCAGCCAAGAAAGGGGTGGCACAGATACGCAGTATTTT
CASSQERGGTDTQYF
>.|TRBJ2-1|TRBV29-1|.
TGCAGCGTCCTTTCGGTTAGATTCAATGAGCAGTTCTTC
CSVLSVRFNEQFF
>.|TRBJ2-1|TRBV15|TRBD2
TGTGCCACCAGAGGGGGGGCCTTTCTAGCGGGACCCTACAATGAGCAGTTCTTC
CATRGGAFLAGPYNEQFF
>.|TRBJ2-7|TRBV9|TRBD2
TGTGCCAGCAGCCCTAGCGGGATCACCTACGAGCAGTACTTC
CASSPSGITYEQYF
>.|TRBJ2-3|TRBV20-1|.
TGCAGTGCTCGCACAGATACGCAGTATTTT
CSARTDTQYF
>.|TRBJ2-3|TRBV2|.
TGTGCCAGCGAGAACCAATGGGGCACAGATACGCAGTATTTT
CASENQWGTDTQYF